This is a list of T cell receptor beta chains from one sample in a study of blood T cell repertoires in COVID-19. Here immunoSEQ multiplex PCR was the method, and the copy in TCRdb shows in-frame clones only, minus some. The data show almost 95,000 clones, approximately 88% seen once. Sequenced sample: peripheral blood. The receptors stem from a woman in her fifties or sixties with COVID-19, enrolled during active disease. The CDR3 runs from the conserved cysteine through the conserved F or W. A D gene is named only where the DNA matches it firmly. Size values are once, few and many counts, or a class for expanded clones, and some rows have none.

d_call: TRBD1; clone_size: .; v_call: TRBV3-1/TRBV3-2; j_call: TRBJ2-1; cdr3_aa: CASSQGTGGAVEQFF; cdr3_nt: TGTGCCAGCAGCCAGGGGACAGGGGGCGCGGTTGAGCAGTTCTTC
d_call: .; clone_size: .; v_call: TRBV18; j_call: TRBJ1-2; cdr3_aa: CASSLESSNYGYTF; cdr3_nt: TGTGCCAGCTCACTAGAATCTTCTAACTATGGCTACACCTTC
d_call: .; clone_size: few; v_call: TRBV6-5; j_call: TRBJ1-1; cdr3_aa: CASSYRPGGEGTEAFF; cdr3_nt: TGTGCCAGCAGTTATCGCCCCGGCGGGGAAGGAACTGAAGCTTTCTTT
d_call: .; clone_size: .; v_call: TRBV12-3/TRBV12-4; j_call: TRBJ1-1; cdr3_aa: CASSVIVNTEAFF; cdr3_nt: TGTGCCAGCAGCGTAATAGTGAACACTGAAGCTTTCTTT
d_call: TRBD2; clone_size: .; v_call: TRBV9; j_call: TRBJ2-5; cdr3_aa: CASSAHSGGAFETQYF; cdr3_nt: TGTGCCAGCAGCGCACATAGCGGGGGGGCCTTCGAGACCCAGTACTTC
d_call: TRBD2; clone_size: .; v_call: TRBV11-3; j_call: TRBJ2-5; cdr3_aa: CASSPGLAGQETQYF; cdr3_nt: TGTGCCAGCAGCCCCGGACTAGCGGGGCAAGAGACCCAGTACTTC
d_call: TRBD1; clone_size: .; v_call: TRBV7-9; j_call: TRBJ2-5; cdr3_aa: CASSFQGAQYF; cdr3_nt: TGTGCCAGCAGCTTCCAGGGGGCCCAGTACTTC
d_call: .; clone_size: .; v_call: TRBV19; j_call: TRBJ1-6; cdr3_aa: CASSDNSNSPLHF; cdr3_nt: TGTGCCAGTAGCGACAATTCGAATTCACCCCTCCACTTT
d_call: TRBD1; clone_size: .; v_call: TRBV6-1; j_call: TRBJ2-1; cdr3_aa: CASSEDRGSEQFF; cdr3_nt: TGTGCCAGCAGTGAAGACAGGGGGAGTGAGCAGTTCTTC
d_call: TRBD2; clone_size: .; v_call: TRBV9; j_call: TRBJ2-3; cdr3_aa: CASSVVAGETDTQYF; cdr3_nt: TGTGCCAGCAGCGTAGTAGCGGGGGAGACGGATACGCAGTATTTT
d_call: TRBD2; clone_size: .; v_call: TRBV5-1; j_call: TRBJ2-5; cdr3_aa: CASSSPQRGAQYQETQYF; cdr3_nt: TGCGCCAGCAGCTCCCCTCAGCGGGGGGCACAGTACCAAGAGACCCAGTACTTC
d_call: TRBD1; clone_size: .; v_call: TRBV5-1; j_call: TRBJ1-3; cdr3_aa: CASSPGTVDSGNTIYF; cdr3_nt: TGCGCCAGCAGCCCCGGGACAGTCGACTCTGGAAACACCATATATTTT
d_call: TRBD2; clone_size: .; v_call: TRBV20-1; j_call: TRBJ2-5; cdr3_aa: CSASDSSGGAVQETQYF; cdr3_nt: TGCAGTGCTAGTGACTCTAGCGGGGGGGCGGTCCAAGAGACCCAGTACTTC
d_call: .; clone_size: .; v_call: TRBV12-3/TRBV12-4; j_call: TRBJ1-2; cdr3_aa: CASSSGFQNGYTF; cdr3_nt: TGTGCCAGCAGTTCGGGATTTCAGAATGGCTACACCTTC
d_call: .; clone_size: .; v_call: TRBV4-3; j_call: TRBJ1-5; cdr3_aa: CASSPSRAGLNQPQHF; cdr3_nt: TGCGCCAGCAGCCCATCCCGGGCGGGTCTCAATCAGCCCCAGCATTTT
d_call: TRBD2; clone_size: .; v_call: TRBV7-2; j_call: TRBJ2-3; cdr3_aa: CASSLGSGALTDTQYF; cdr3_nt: TGTGCCAGCAGCTTAGGAAGCGGGGCGCTCACAGATACGCAGTATTTT
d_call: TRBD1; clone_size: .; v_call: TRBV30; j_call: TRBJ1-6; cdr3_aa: CALAGTANSPLHF; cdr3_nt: TGTGCCCTGGCCGGGACAGCGAATTCACCCCTCCACTTT
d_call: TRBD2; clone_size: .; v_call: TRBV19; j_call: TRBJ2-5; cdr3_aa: CASRREGRYQETQYF; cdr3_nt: TGTGCCAGTAGAAGGGAGGGCCGGTACCAAGAGACCCAGTACTTC
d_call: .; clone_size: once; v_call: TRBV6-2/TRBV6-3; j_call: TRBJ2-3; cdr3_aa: CASSYRGTDTQYF; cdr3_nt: TGTGCCAGCAGTTACCGGGGCACAGATACGCAGTATTTT
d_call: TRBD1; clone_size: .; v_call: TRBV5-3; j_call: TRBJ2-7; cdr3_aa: CARSSGQGYSYEQYF; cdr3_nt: TGTGCCAGAAGTAGCGGACAGGGATACTCCTACGAGCAGTACTTC
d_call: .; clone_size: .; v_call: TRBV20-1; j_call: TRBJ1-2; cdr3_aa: CSASVQGYGYTF; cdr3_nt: TGCAGTGCTAGTGTACAGGGTTATGGCTACACCTTC
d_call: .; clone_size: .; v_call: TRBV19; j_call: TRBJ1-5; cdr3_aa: CASSIWDTQNQPQHF; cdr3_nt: TGTGCCAGTAGTATTTGGGACACGCAGAATCAGCCCCAGCATTTT
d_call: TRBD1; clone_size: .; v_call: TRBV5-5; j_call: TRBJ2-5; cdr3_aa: CASSLTGVETQYF; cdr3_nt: TGTGCCAGCAGCCTGACAGGGGTGGAGACCCAGTACTTC
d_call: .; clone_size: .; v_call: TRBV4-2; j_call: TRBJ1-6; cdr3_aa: CASSQDPSVPSYNSPLHF; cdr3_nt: TGTGCCAGCAGCCAAGATCCCTCTGTCCCCTCCTATAATTCACCCCTCCACTTT
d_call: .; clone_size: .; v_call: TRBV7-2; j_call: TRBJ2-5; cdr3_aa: CASSLRQRQETQYF; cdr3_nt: TGTGCCAGCAGCTTAAGACAGCGACAAGAGACCCAGTACTTC
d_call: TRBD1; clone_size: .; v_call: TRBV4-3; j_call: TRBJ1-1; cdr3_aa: CASSPGGGGNTEAFF; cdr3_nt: TGCGCCAGCAGCCCAGGGGGAGGTGGGAACACTGAAGCTTTCTTT
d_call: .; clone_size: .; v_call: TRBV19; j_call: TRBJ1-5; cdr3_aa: CASREQGSQPQHF; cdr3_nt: TGTGCCAGTCGGGAACAGGGTAGTCAGCCCCAGCATTTT
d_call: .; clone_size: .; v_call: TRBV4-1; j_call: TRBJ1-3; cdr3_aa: CASSHPGRGGLDTIYF; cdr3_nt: TGCGCCAGCAGCCACCCCGGGCGCGGGGGTTTAGACACCATATATTTT
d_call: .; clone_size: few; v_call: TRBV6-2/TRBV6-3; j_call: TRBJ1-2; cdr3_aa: CASSKRARQHGYTF; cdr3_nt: TGTGCCAGCAGTAAACGGGCCAGACAGCATGGCTACACCTTC
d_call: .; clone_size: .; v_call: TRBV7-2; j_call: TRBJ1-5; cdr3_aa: CASSLQDYGNQPQHF; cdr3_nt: TGTGCCAGCAGCTTACAGGATTACGGCAATCAGCCCCAGCATTTT
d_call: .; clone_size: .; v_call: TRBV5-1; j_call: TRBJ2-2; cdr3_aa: CASSPGFIAGELFF; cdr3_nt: TGCGCCAGCAGCCCAGGGTTCATCGCCGGGGAGCTGTTTTTT
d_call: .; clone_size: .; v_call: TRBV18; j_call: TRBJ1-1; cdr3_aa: CASSLSTANTEAFF; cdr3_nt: TGTGCCAGCTCACTGTCGACAGCGAACACTGAAGCTTTCTTT
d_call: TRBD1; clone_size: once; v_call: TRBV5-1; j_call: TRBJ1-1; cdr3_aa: CASSPGDRSQTLPFF; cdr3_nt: TGCGCCAGCAGCCCGGGGGACAGAAGTCAAACCCTTCCTTTCTTT
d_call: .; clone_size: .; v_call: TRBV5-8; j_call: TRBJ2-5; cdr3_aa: CASSLVSQETQYF; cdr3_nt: TGTGCCAGCAGCTTGGTCAGCCAAGAGACCCAGTACTTC
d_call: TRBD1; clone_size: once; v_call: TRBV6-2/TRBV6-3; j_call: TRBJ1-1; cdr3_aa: CASSFISDRANMGNTEAFF; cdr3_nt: TGTGCCAGCAGTTTTATATCGGACAGGGCAAATATGGGGAACACTGAAGCTTTCTTT
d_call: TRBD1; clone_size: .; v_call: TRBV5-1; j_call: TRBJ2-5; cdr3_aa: CASSSRVAQGDETQYF; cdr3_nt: TGCGCCAGCAGCTCCCGCGTTGCCCAGGGGGACGAGACCCAGTACTTC
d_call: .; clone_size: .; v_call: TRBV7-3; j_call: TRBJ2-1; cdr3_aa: CASSLVAGAPDNEQFF; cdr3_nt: TGTGCCAGCAGCTTGGTCGCTGGGGCGCCGGACAATGAGCAGTTCTTC
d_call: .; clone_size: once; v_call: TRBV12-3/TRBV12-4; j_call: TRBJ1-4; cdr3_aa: CASSYSVYEKLFF; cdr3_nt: TGTGCCAGCAGTTACTCGGTTTATGAAAAACTGTTTTTT
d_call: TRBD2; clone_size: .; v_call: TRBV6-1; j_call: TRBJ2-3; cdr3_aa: CASSVNWRLAGDTQYF; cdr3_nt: TGTGCCAGCAGTGTAAATTGGAGACTAGCGGGGGATACGCAGTATTTT
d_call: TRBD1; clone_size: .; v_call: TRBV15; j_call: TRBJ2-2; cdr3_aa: CATSRTGEPTGELFF; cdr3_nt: TGTGCCACCAGCAGGACAGGGGAACCGACCGGGGAGCTGTTTTTT
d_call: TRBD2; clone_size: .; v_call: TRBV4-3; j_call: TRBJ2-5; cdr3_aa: CASSQDARGETQYF; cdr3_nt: TGCGCCAGCAGCCAAGATGCGCGGGGGGAGACCCAGTACTTC
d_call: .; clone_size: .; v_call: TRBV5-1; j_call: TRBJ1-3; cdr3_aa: CASSGGGAGNTIYF; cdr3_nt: TGCGCCAGCTCGGGAGGGGGAGCTGGAAACACCATATATTTT
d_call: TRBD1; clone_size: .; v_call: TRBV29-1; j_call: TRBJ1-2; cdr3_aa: CSVEDEPGTGELGGYTF; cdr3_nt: TGCAGCGTTGAAGATGAACCCGGGACAGGGGAATTGGGAGGCTACACCTTC
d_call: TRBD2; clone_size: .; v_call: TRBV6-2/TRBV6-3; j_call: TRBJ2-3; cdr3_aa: CASSYLRGGADTQYF; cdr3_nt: TGTGCCAGCAGTTACCTGCGGGGGGGCGCAGATACGCAGTATTTT
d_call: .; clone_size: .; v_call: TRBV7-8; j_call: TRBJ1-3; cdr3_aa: CASSGARRMGSGNTIYF; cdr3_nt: TGTGCCAGCAGCGGAGCCCGGCGGATGGGCTCTGGAAACACCATATATTTT
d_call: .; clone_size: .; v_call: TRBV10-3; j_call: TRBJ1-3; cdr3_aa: CAISQGPGNTIYF; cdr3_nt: TGTGCCATCAGTCAGGGGCCGGGAAACACCATATATTTT
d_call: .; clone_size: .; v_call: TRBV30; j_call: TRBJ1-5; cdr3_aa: CAWSGRGGGNQPQHF; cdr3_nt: TGTGCCTGGAGTGGGAGGGGAGGGGGCAATCAGCCCCAGCATTTT
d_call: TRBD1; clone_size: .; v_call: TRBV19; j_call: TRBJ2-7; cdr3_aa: CASSTRQGAHEQYF; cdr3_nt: TGTGCCAGTAGTACCCGACAGGGGGCTCACGAGCAGTACTTC
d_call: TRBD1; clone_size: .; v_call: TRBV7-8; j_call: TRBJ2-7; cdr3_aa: CASSSSGQSYEQYF; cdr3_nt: TGTGCCAGCAGCTCCTCGGGACAGTCCTACGAGCAGTACTTC
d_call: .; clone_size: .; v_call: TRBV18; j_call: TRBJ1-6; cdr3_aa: CASSPLAAPNSPLHF; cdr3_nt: TGTGCCAGCTCACCACTGGCGGCCCCAAATTCACCCCTCCACTTT
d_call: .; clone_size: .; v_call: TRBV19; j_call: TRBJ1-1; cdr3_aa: CATRTGGDTEAFF; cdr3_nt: TGTGCCACCCGGACGGGGGGGGATACTGAAGCTTTCTTT
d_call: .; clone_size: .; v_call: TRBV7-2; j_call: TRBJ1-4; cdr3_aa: CASSLQHNEKLFF; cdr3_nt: TGTGCCAGCAGCTTACAACACAATGAAAAACTGTTTTTT
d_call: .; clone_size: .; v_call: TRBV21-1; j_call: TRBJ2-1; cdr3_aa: CARKAGTQDYNEQFF; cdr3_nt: TGTGCCAGAAAGGCCGGGACTCAAGATTACAATGAGCAGTTCTTC
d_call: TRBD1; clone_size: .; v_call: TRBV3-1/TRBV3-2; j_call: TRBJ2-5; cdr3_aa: CASSQTTGVQETQYF; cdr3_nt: TGTGCCAGCAGCCAAACGACAGGGGTCCAAGAGACCCAGTACTTC
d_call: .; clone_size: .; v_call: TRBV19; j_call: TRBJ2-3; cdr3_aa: CASSSLVSTDTQYF; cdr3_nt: TGTGCCAGTAGTAGTCTCGTTAGCACAGATACGCAGTATTTT
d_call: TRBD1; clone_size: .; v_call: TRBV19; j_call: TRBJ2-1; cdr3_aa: CASSAQGASYNEQFF; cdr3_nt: TGTGCCAGTAGTGCCCAGGGGGCTTCCTACAATGAGCAGTTCTTC
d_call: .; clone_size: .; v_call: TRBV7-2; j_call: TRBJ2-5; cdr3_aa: CASSFWAGRETQYF; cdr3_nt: TGTGCCAGCAGCTTTTGGGCAGGGAGGGAGACCCAGTACTTC
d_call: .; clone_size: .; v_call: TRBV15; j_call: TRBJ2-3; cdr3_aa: CATSRAYSDTQYF; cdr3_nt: TGTGCCACCAGCAGAGCTTACTCAGATACGCAGTATTTT
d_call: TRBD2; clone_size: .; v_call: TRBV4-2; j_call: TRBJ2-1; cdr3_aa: CASSQDPSGGNNEQFF; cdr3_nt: TGTGCCAGCAGCCAAGATCCTAGCGGGGGCAACAATGAGCAGTTCTTC